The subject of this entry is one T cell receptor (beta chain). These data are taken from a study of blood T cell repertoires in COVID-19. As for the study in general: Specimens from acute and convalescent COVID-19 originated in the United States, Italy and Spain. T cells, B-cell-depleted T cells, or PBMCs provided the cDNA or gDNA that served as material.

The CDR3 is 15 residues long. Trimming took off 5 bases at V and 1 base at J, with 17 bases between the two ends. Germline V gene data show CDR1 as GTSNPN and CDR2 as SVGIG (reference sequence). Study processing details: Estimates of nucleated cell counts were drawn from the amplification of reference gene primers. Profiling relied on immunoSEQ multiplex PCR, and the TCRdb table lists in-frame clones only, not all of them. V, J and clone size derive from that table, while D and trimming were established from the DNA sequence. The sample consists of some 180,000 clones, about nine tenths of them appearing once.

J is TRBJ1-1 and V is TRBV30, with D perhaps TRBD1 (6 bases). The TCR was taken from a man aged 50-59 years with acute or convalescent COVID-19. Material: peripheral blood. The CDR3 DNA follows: TGTGCCTGGCGAATGGGAAACAGGGAGAACACTGAAGCTTTCTTT. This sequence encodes CAWRMGNRENTEAFF.